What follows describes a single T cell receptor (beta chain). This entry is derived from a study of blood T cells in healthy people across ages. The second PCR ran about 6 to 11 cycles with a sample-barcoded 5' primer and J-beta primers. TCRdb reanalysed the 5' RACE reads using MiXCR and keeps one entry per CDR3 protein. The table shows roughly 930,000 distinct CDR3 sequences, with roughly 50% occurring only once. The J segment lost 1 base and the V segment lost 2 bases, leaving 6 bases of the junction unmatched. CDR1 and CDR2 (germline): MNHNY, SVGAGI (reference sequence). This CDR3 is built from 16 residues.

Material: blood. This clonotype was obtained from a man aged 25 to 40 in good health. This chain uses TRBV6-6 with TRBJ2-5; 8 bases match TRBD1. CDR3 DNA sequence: TGTGCCAGCAGTTACCGACAGGGGCTGAGCCAAGAGACCCAGTACTTC. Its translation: CASSYRQGLSQETQYF.